These 17 T cell receptor beta chains originate from one sample sequenced in a study of human T cells and chemical hapten exposure. Time point reported: patch test 3, about 24 weeks after DPC sensitization. Treatment of the sample: therapeutic diphenylcyclopropenone sensitization with weekly scalp DPC. MiXCR, applied by TCRdb to the RACE reads, yields one record per CDR3 protein. The table records 150,000 to 200,000 distinct CDR3 sequences, around a quarter of them present only once. This specimen consisted of whole blood, obtained in connection with sensitization to the hapten diphenylcyclopropenone (DPC). All receptors come from a woman younger than 30 with alopecia areata. Some clones in this sample may be carry-over from other donors' samples.

This chain joins TRBV9 and TRBJ2-2; D gene ambiguous. Trimming cost V 0 bases and J 4 bases, with 13 bases left between them. This CDR3 comprises 16 residues. The germline V gene encodes CDR1 SGDLS and CDR2 YYNGEE. The CDR3 protein is CASSVVGKGTTGELFF. For the CDR3, the DNA is TGTGCCAGCAGCGTAGTCGGTAAAGGTACCACCGGGGAGCTGTTTTTT.

V and J are TRBV2 and TRBJ1-3; 8 bases agree with TRBD1. V was pared by 6 bases and J by 0 bases, with 4 bases of the junction left unmatched. The length of the CDR3 is 15 residues. In germline, CDR1 is SNHLY, CDR2 FYNNEI. The CDR3 coding sequence is TGTGCCAGCAGGACAGGGGTTTTCTCTGGAAACACCATATATTTT. Amino acid sequence: CASRTGVFSGNTIYF.

The V gene is TRBV7-9, the J gene TRBJ2-7; D unresolved. CDR3 length: 15 residues. With 1 base removed from V and 2 bases from J, the gap between germline ends came to 12 bases. Germline V gives CDR1 SEHNR, CDR2 FQNEAQ (reference sequence). This CDR3 reads CASSLGVYHAYEQYF. DNA for the CDR3: TGTGCCAGCAGCTTAGGGGTTTATCATGCCTACGAGCAGTACTTC. The variable domain in full, completed from reference TRBV7-9 and TRBJ2-7, reads DTGVSQNPRHKITKRGQNVTFRCDPISEHNRLYWYRQTLGQGPEFLTYFQNEAQLEKSRLLSDRFSAERPKGSFSTLEIQRTEQGDSAMYLCASSLGVYHAYEQYFGPGTRLTVT.

CDR3 in DNA: TGTGCCATCAGTGCCGACACGGGGACAGGACATAACTATGGCTACACCTTC. It translates to CAISADTGTGHNYGYTF. The V call is TRBV10-3, the J call TRBJ1-2; 8 nucleotides match TRBD1. The germline V gene encodes CDR1 ENHRY and CDR2 SYGVKD. After removal of 4 bases from V and 1 base from J, the junction contained 11 bases not matched to a gene. The CDR3 sequence is 17 residues long.

The chain combines TRBV5-1 with TRBJ2-1, with TRBD2 matching over 10 bases. CDR1 and CDR2 from the germline V gene are SGHRS and YFSETQ. CDR3 size: 14 residues. V lost 1 base and J lost 7; bases outside the gene matches: 2. CDR3 bases: TGCGCCAGCAGCTTGCTAGCGGGAGTTAATGAGCAGTTCTTC. Residues: CASSLLAGVNEQFF.

This chain joins TRBV6-2 or TRBV6-3 and TRBJ2-2; D is possibly TRBD1 (6 bases). The CDR3 extends over 14 amino acids. With 9 bases removed from V and 2 bases from J, the gap between germline ends came to 13 bases. Germline V gives CDR1 MNHEY, CDR2 SVGEGT. The CDR3 reads CASRTAENTGELFF. The CDR3 DNA sequence: TGTGCCAGTAGGACAGCGGAAAACACCGGGGAGCTGTTTTTT.

This clonotype showed up just a few times. The rearrangement joins TRBV4-2 to TRBJ1-2; D may be TRBD1 (6 bases). Germline assignment: CDR1 LGHNA and CDR2 YNFKEQ. This CDR3 has 16 residues. Deletions cut 0 bases from V and 3 bases from J, with 14 bases between. The CDR3 loop is CASSQDRGAIDYGYTF. CDR3 nucleotides: TGTGCCAGCAGCCAAGATAGGGGGGCGATCGACTATGGCTACACCTTC.

This sequence joins TRBV20-1 and TRBJ2-5; D may match TRBD1 or TRBD2 (5 bases each). Trimming left V 3 bases short and J 7 bases short, with 21 bases between. Germline V gives CDR1 DFQATT, CDR2 SNEGSKA (reference sequence). CDR3 length: 15 residues. The CDR3 coding sequence is TGCAGTGCTAGGGACCCCGGGACCTCTTCGGGGACCCAGTACTTC. It specifies CSARDPGTSSGTQYF.

In its sample, this clonotype was seen a few times. The CDR3 loop is CATKNRGSPTDTQYF. In nucleotides, the CDR3 is TGTGCCACCAAAAACCGGGGGAGTCCCACAGATACGCAGTATTTT. The chain joins TRBV6-5 to TRBJ2-3; TRBD2 is a possible D gene (6 bases). Looked up from germline, CDR1 is MNHEY and CDR2 is SVGAGI. CDR3 length: 15 amino acids. Deletions cut 10 bases from V and 2 bases from J, with 19 bases between.

This CDR3 reads CASRMLPGRFINQPQHF. Here the CDR3 DNA reads TGTGCCAGCAGAATGCTTCCCGGACGGTTTATCAATCAGCCCCAGCATTTT. The genes are TRBV2 and TRBJ1-5; D not certain. Looked up from germline, CDR1 is SNHLY and CDR2 is FYNNEI. V lost 6 bases and J lost 3, with 21 bases in between. CDR3 length: 17 amino acids.

The chain carries TRBV20-1 and TRBJ2-3, with D unresolved. Between the trimmed V and J ends, which lost 2 bases and 1 base, there was a span of 13 bases. This CDR3 spans 15 amino acids. CDR1 DFQATT and CDR2 SNEGSKA come from the germline V gene (reference sequence). The CDR3 coding sequence is TGCAGTGCTAGACAACCCAAGACTCGCACAGATACGCAGTATTTT. Translation: CSARQPKTRTDTQYF.

The rearrangement joins TRBV5-1 to TRBJ2-7, with D uncertain. CDR1 SGHRS and CDR2 YFSETQ come from the germline V gene. Trimming stripped 7 bases from V and 5 bases from J, with 16 bases between. CDR3 length equals 13 residues. DNA for the CDR3: TGCGCCAGCGCTTTTCAGGCCCCCCACGAGCAGTACTTC. As protein: CASAFQAPHEQYF.

This clonotype was found a few times. The rearrangement uses TRBV10-3 and TRBJ2-2; 13 positions agree with TRBD2. V trimming: 10 bases; J trimming: 3 bases; junction bases outside the gene matches: 5. The CDR3 contains 15 residues. CDR1 ENHRY and CDR2 SYGVKD come from the germline V gene. CDR3 residues: CATGTSGAHTGELFF. The CDR3 nucleotides are TGTGCCACCGGGACTAGCGGGGCTCACACCGGGGAGCTGTTTTTT.

The rearrangement uses TRBV12-3 or TRBV12-4 and TRBJ2-7; possible D gene TRBD2, 7 bases. The V end was cut by 6 bases, the J end by 2 bases, with 17 bases between. This CDR3 has 15 residues. The CDR3 spells CASRLSGGAPYEQYF. The DNA for the CDR3 is TGTGCCAGCAGATTGTCGGGGGGCGCTCCCTACGAGCAGTACTTC.

This clonotype was recorded a few times. The chain employs TRBV3-1 and TRBJ2-7; 7 positions match TRBD2. This CDR3 has 14 amino acids. The junction had 4 bases not matched to a gene; V was cut back by 1 base and J by 4 bases. Germline CDR1 reads LGHDT; CDR2 reads YNNKEL (reference sequence). The CDR3 reads CASSQAGTTYEQYF. The CDR3 region has the DNA TGTGCCAGCAGCCAAGCGGGGACTACTTACGAGCAGTACTTC.

This chain's CDR3 is CASSYSVQGEKLFF. The CDR3 region has the DNA TGTGCCAGCAGTTACTCGGTCCAGGGAGAGAAACTGTTTTTT. The chain carries TRBV6-2 or TRBV6-3 and TRBJ1-4; possible D gene TRBD1, 5 bases. Trimming removed 0 bases at V and 11 bases at J, with 13 bases between. The CDR3 consists of 14 residues. Germline V lookup: CDR1 MNHEY, CDR2 SVGEGT.

The rearrangement uses TRBV4-2 and TRBJ1-2; D unclear. V gave up 0 bases and J gave up 7 bases, with 9 bases separating them. The CDR3 totals 13 residues. CDR1 is LGHNA, CDR2 YNFKEQ, per germline. The CDR3 region has the DNA TGTGCCAGCAGCCAAGATGGAGGACTTGGCTACACCTTC. Translation gives CASSQDGGLGYTF.